This TCR beta chain was recovered during a study of T cell repertoires in cytomegalovirus infection. From the reads, TCRdb called clonotypes with MiXCR, one entry per CDR3 protein. The sample lists under 70,000 distinct CDR3 sequences; roughly 34% were seen once. The CDR3 covers 13 residues. The germline V and J ends were trimmed by 3 bases and 4 bases, with 8 bases remaining between them. This clonotype was detected a few times. The target antigen is unknown. The sequence was collected from a human donor in good health (CMV status not recorded). Some clones in this sample may be carry-over from other donors' samples. Material: PBMCs, sequenced either directly or after in vitro stimulation (not recorded which). This rearrangement joins TRBV12-3 or TRBV12-4 to TRBJ2-3; D perhaps matches TRBD2 (5 bases). CDR3 bases: TGTGCCAGCAGTTTCCGGGGTTCAGATACGCAGTATTTT. Amino acids: CASSFRGSDTQYF.